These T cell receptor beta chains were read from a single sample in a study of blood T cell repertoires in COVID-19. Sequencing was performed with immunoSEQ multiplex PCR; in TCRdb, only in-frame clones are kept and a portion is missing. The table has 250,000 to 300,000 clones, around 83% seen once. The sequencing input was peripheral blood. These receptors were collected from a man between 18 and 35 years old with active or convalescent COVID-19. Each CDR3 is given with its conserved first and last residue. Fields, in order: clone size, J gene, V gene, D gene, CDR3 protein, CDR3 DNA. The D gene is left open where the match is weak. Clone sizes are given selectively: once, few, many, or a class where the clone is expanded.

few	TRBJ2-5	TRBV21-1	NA	CASSKGGRTSGRAKDETQYF	TGTGCCAGCAGCAAAGGGGGCAGGACTAGCGGGAGGGCCAAGGATGAGACCCAGTACTTC
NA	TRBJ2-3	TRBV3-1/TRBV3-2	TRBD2	CASSQDVQRGSQDTQYF	TGTGCCAGCAGCCAAGATGTCCAGCGGGGGAGTCAAGATACGCAGTATTTT
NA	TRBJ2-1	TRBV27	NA	CASSYDRELSYNEQFF	TGTGCCAGCAGTTATGACCGGGAGCTCTCCTACAATGAGCAGTTCTTC
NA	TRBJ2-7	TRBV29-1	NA	CSVRTGTYEQYF	TGCAGCGTACGAACAGGGACCTACGAGCAGTACTTC
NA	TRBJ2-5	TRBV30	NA	CAWSVPIGQQETQYF	TGTGCCTGGAGTGTACCTATTGGGCAGCAAGAGACCCAGTACTTC
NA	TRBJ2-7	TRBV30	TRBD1	CAWTGTGGWEQYF	TGTGCCTGGACCGGGACAGGGGGTTGGGAGCAGTACTTC
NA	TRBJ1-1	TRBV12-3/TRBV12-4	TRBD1	CASSLQGAISAFF	TGTGCCAGCAGTCTTCAGGGGGCGATTTCTGCTTTCTTT
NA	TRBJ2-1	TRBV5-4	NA	CASSRSYNEQFF	TGTGCCAGCAGTCGTTCCTACAATGAGCAGTTCTTC
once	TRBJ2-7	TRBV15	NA	CATSRDDLSGVDEQYF	TGTGCCACCAGCAGAGATGATTTGTCAGGGGTGGACGAGCAGTACTTC
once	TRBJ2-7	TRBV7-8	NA	CASSRLPHEQYF	TGTGCCAGCAGCCGACTCCCCCACGAGCAGTACTTC
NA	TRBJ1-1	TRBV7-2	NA	CASSSPGLAFF	TGTGCCAGCAGCTCCCCGGGTTTAGCTTTCTTT
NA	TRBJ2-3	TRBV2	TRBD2	CASSWTSGGTDTQYF	TGTGCCAGCAGTTGGACTAGCGGGGGCACAGATACGCAGTATTTT
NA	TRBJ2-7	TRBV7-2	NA	CASTDPTRGLYEQYF	TGTGCCAGCACCGACCCGACGAGGGGACTCTACGAGCAGTACTTC
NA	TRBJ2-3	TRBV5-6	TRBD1	CASSPKRDRGTDTQYF	TGTGCCAGCAGCCCGAAACGGGACAGGGGCACAGATACGCAGTATTTT
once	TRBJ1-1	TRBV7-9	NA	CASSFTVNTEAFF	TGTGCCAGCAGCTTTACAGTGAACACTGAAGCTTTCTTT
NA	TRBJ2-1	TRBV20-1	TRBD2	CSASHIAGASNEQFF	TGCAGTGCTAGTCATATAGCGGGAGCGTCGAATGAGCAGTTCTTC
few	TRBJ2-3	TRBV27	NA	CASSTRTRGDTDTQYF	TGTGCCAGCAGTACGCGGACCCGCGGGGACACAGATACGCAGTATTTT
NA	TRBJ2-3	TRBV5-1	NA	CASSFGSGADTQYF	TGCGCCAGCAGCTTTGGGTCAGGGGCCGATACGCAGTATTTT
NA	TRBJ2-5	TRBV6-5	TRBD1	CASSPWDREGETQYF	TGTGCCAGCAGTCCTTGGGACAGGGAGGGAGAGACCCAGTACTTC
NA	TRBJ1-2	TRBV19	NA	CASSIRVLSSYTF	TGTGCCAGTAGTATTCGGGTCTTAAGCAGCTACACCTTC
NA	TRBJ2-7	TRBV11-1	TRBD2	CASSPGRTSWEQYF	TGTGCCAGCAGCCCAGGGAGGACTAGTTGGGAGCAGTACTTC
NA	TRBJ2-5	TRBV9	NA	CASSVDYGRGETQYF	TGTGCCAGCAGCGTAGACTACGGCCGGGGGGAGACCCAGTACTTC